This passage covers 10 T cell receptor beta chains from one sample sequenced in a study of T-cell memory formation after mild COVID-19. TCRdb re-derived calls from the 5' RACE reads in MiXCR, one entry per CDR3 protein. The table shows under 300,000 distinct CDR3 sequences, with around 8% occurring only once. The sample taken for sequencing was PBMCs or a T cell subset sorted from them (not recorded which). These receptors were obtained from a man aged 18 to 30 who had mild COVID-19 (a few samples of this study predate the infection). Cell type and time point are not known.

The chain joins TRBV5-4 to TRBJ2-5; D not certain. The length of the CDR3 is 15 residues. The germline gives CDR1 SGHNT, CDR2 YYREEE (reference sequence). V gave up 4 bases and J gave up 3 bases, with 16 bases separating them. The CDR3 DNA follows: TGTGCCAGCAGCCCTGGGGTATCGGCGGAAGAGACCCAGTACTTC. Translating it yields CASSPGVSAEETQYF.

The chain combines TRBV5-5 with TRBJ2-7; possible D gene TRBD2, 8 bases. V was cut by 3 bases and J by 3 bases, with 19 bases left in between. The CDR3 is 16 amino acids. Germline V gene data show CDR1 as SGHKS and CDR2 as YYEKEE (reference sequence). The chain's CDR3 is CASSSGGTEGLYEQYV. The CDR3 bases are TGTGCCAGCAGCTCGGGGGGGACAGAAGGGCTCTACGAGCAGTACGTC.

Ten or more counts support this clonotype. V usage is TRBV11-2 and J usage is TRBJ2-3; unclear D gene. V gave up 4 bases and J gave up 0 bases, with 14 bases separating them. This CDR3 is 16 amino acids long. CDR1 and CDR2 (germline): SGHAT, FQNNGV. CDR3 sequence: CASSSFLASSTDTQYF. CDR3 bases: TGTGCCAGCAGCTCCTTCTTAGCATCCAGCACAGATACGCAGTATTTT. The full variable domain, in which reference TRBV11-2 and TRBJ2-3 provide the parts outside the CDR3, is EAGVAQSPRYKIIEKRQSVAFWCNPISGHATLYWYQQILGQGPKLLIQFQNNGVVDDSQLPKDRFSAERLKGVDSTLKIQPAKLEDSAVYLCASSSFLASSTDTQYFGPGTRLTVL.

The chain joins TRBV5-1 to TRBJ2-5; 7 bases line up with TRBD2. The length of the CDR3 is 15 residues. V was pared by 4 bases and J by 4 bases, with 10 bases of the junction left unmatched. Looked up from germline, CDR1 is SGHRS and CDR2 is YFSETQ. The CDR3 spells CASSLLGSGVETQYF. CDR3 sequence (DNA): TGCGCCAGCAGCCTGCTGGGGAGCGGGGTAGAGACCCAGTACTTC. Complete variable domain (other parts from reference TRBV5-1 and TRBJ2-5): KAGVTQTPRYLIKTRGQQVTLSCSPISGHRSVSWYQQTPGQGLQFLFEYFSETQRNKGNFPGRFSGRQFSNSRSEMNVSTLELGDSALYLCASSLLGSGVETQYFGPGTRLLVL.

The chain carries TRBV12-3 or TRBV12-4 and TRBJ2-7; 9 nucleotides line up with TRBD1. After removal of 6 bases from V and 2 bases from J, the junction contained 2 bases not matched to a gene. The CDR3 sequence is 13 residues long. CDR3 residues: CASRRQGAYEQYF. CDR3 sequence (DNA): TGTGCCAGCAGAAGACAGGGGGCCTACGAGCAGTACTTC.

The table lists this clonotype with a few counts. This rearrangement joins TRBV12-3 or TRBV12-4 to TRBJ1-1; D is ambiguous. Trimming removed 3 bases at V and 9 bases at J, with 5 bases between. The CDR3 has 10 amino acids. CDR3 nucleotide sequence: TGTGCCAGCAGTTTGAACCAAGCTTTCTTT. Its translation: CASSLNQAFF.

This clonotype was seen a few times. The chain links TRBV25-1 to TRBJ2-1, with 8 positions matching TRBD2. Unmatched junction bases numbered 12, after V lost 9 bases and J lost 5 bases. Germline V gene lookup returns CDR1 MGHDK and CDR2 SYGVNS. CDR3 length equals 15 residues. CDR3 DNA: TGTGCCAGGTCCGCCGGGACTAGGAAACACAATGAGCAGTTCTTC. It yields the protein CARSAGTRKHNEQFF.

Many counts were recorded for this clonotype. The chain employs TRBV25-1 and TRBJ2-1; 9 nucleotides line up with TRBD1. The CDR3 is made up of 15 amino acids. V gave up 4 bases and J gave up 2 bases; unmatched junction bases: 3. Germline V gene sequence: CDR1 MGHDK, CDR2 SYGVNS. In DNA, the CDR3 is TGTGCCAGCAGTGGGGGACAGGGAGCCTACAATGAGCAGTTCTTC. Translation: CASSGGQGAYNEQFF.

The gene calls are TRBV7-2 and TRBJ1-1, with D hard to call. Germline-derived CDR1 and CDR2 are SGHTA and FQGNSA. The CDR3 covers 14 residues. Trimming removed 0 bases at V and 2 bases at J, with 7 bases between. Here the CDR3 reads CASSLARRNTEAFF. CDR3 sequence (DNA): TGTGCCAGCAGCTTAGCTAGGCGAAACACTGAAGCTTTCTTT. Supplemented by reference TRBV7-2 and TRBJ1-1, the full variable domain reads GAGVSQSPSNKVTEKGKDVELRCDPISGHTALYWYRQSLGQGLEFLIYFQGNSAPDKSGLPSDRFSAERTGGSVSTLTIQRTQQEDSAVYLCASSLARRNTEAFFGQGTRLTVV.

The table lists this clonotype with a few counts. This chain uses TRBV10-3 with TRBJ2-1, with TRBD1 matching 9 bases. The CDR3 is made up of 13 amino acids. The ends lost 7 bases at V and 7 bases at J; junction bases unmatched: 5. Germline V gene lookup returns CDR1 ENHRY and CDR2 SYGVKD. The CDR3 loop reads CAITNGQGNEQFF. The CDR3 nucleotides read TGTGCCATCACTAACGGACAGGGGAATGAGCAGTTCTTC.